A selection of T cell receptor beta chains follows, all from one sample in a study of early T cells in non-severe SARS-CoV-2 infection. TCRdb analysed the 5' RACE reads with MiXCR anew, one entry per CDR3 protein. This sample has about 80,000 distinct CDR3 sequences, with 9.5% to 13% found just once. The sample comprised whole blood. The receptors derive from an adult who was a healthcare worker with PCR-confirmed SARS-CoV-2 infection or an uninfected control (not recorded which). CDR3s include the opening cysteine and the closing phenylalanine or tryptophan.

v_call | cdr3_aa
TRBV29-1 | CSVVTLLPYGYTF
TRBV11-1 | CASSLGSGLGGNEQFF
TRBV5-8 | CASSLGFSHEEQFF
TRBV5-5 | CASSSSNRRDSGTYEQYF
TRBV27 | CASSFITGPNTEAFF
TRBV20-1 | CSARVASGTSYYEQYF
TRBV5-1 | CASRNIVATGELFF
TRBV19 | CASSEGSHYGYTF
TRBV29-1 | CSVILYTLAKNIQYF
TRBV11-2 | CASSLAGTGGYNEQFF
TRBV6-5 | CASSQRASGGKNIQYF
TRBV5-1 | CASSLMADSTDTQYF
TRBV5-4 | CASHLLRGLASDTQYF
TRBV4-2 | CASSQNGRYEQYF
TRBV5-4 | CASSTGRIDGNYGYTF
TRBV12-5 | CASDGANGETQYF
TRBV27 | CASSLVQRGTGELFF
TRBV30 | CARRQVRGLADEQFF
TRBV28 | CASTQTGYGANVLTF
TRBV5-1 | CASSLGLQAYNEQFF
TRBV30 | CASLGRGTNTGELFF
TRBV7-9 | CASSLVESSYNEQFF
TRBV29-1 | CSVSRGDAEAFF
TRBV20-1 | CSARDETRGNIDTQYF
TRBV2 | CASMREGSVEQYF
TRBV10-2 | CASKVGARGELFF
TRBV28 | CASTPWANTEAFF
TRBV28 | CASSPSRPYNEQFF
TRBV10-3 | CAIQGQDNEKLFF
TRBV19 | CATGAAQETQYF
TRBV6-5 | CASNQDRGPYNEQFF
TRBV5-1 | CASSLGLGDGYNEQFF
TRBV11-1 | CASSLAVGVGSYNEQFF
TRBV3-1 | CASSQIGDRASPLHF
TRBV5-4 | CASSLEGGPALHF
TRBV5-1 | CASSPTVTGELFF
TRBV14 | CASSQGGLSTEAFF
TRBV5-5 | CASSLLQGGQPQHF
TRBV10-3 | CAISERGIAGNEQFF
TRBV5-5 | CASSLRTPVGEQYF
TRBV12-3/TRBV12-4 | CASSPKAGLSYEQYF
TRBV21-1 | CASSKGDEQYF
TRBV7-9 | CASSFTDNSPLHF
TRBV6-5 | CASSSPSLASGGARELFF
TRBV3-1 | CASSQIEAQETQYF
TRBV6-1 | CASSEVNWYRDDGYTF
TRBV7-9 | CASRPGWGTDRFLNTEAFF
TRBV5-1 | CASSSGGAGDEAFF
TRBV11-2 | CASSSPHGGQETQYF
TRBV18 | CASSPGVSPGEQYF
TRBV20-1 | CSARRVQTSGSNEQYF
TRBV20-1 | CSARDRSSSTDTQYF